This TCR beta chain emerged from a study of cytomegalovirus exposure and HLA in healthy donors. Points from the study as a whole: It was reported that the classifier diagnosed cytomegalovirus status with high specificity and sensitivity in both the original and validation cohorts. HLA alleles showed associations with some 15,000 TCR beta sequences in a later analysis, at a 0.05 false discovery rate. The presence/absence work took it that sequencing depth was about the same across donors.

Amplification used 60 Vbeta primers and 13 Jbeta primers. Some clones are missing from TCRdb's copy, which holds only in-frame ones; the method was immunoSEQ multiplex PCR. The table has 130,000 or so clones, roughly four fifths seen once. CDR1 and CDR2 (germline): MDHEN, SYDVKM. V was cut by 0 bases and J by 1 base, with 13 bases left in between. This CDR3 spans 17 amino acids. A note on this clone: Its target is unknown.

V and J are TRBV28 and TRBJ2-4, with TRBD2 as a possible D gene (5 bases). The source of this sequence is a woman between 35 and 50 years old in good health and CMV-seronegative. The sequencing sample was made of PBMCs. The CDR3, as DNA: TGTGCCAGCAGTTTATGGAGGGTCCCGAATGCCAAAAACATTCAGTACTTC. It is translated as CASSLWRVPNAKNIQYF.